Reported below is one T cell receptor beta chain. Germline-derived CDR1 and CDR2 are SGHRS and YFSETQ. The CDR3 runs 13 residues. The libraries of TRB cDNA were prepared using 5' RACE with UMI labels. Reanalyzing the 5' RACE reads, TCRdb keeps one entry per CDR3 protein, without DNA. The specimen's table records about 130,000 distinct CDR3 sequences. This specimen belongs to a study of CXCR3-negative and CXCR3-positive naive CD8 T cells. The chain uses TRBV5-1 and TRBJ1-1; checking the TCRdb D call of TRBD1 is not possible without DNA. This TCR was sampled from a human donor in good health. Some clones in this sample may be carry-over from other donors' samples. Material for sequencing was naive CXCR3- CD8+ T cells from blood. Subset defined: CD45RO-CCR7+CD27+CD95- naive CD8+ T cells lacking CXCR3 (TNR3-). The CDR3 loop is CASSLDRGTEAFF.